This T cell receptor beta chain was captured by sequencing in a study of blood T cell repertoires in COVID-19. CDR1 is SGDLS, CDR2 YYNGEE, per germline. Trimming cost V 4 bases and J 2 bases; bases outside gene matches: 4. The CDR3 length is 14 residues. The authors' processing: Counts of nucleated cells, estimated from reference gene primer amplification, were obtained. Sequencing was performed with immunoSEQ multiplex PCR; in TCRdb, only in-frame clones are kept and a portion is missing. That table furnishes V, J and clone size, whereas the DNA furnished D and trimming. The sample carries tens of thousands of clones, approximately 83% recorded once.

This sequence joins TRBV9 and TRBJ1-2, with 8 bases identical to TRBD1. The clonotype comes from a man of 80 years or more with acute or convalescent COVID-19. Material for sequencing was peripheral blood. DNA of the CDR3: TGTGCCAGCAGCTCCTGGACAGGGAACTATGGCTACACCTTC. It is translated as CASSSWTGNYGYTF.